This T cell receptor (beta chain) was sequenced for a study of T cell responses to AZD1222 COVID-19 vaccine. Points from the study as a whole: A reported finding is that nearly half of spike-specific TCRs target unmutated variant regions. Vaccine-associated CD4 TCRs spanned spike, dominant at 160-218 and 743-854. Most donors were white British, females outnumbered males, and clonal diversity was possibly underestimated.

The study pooled second doses at about 4 or about 12 weeks. There are a few counts of this clone. Its target is unknown. This CDR3 is built from 16 residues. Germline assignment: CDR1 SGHRS and CDR2 YFSETQ. After removal of 0 bases from V and 5 bases from J, the junction contained 7 bases not matched to a gene. Data came from immunoSEQ multiplex PCR; TCRdb stores just in-frame clones and leaves some out. The sample shows 80,000 to 100,000 clones, roughly 84% of them seen only once. The clonotype originates from an adult who received the AZD1222 COVID-19 vaccine. The starting material was peripheral blood, obtained 28 days after the second AZD1222 dose. This sequence joins TRBV5-1 and TRBJ2-5, with 10 bases fitting TRBD1. CDR3: CASSLGGQGVLETQYF. The CDR3 DNA reads TGCGCCAGCAGCTTGGGCGGACAGGGGGTCTTGGAGACCCAGTACTTC.